This T cell receptor (beta chain) originates from a study of T cell repertoires in cytomegalovirus infection. On the study more broadly: CMV infection and matching HLA type were both indicated by public TCR beta signatures. General study findings and limits: Cumulative public TCR beta family frequency identified CMV carriers with the relevant HLA. The response measured ex vivo was dominated by TCR beta clonotypes (HLA-C-restricted and CMV-specific).

The CDR3 consists of 14 residues. With 6 bases removed from V and 7 bases from J, the gap between germline ends came to 15 bases. In germline, CDR1 is SGHNT, CDR2 YENEEA. TCRdb called the reads again in MiXCR, with one record for every CDR3 protein. The data show 400,000 or so distinct CDR3 sequences, 30% to 40% seen once. Remarks on this clonotype: The antigen is undetermined.

This TCR was sampled from a human donor in good health (CMV status not recorded). Some clones in this sample may be carry-over from other donors' samples. The chain combines TRBV11-3 with TRBJ2-2, with D tentatively TRBD1 (7 bases). Sequencing used PBMCs. The CDR3 sequence: CASSGRGAGGELFF. In DNA, the CDR3 is TGTGCCAGCAGTGGCAGGGGGGCCGGCGGGGAGCTGTTTTTT.